This entry is about one T cell receptor (beta chain). This specimen belongs to a study of monozygotic twins with inflammatory bowel disease. CDR1 and CDR2 (germline): LNHDA, SQIVND (reference sequence). This CDR3 comprises 14 residues. TCRdb reprocessed the 5' RACE reads and keeps a single row for each CDR3 protein, giving no DNA. The sample has under 350,000 distinct CDR3 sequences. Blood samples of 2.5 ml were drawn from every donor. Material: blood. This clonotype was sampled from a human donor with ulcerative colitis or Crohn's disease, or a healthy co-twin of an affected twin (not recorded which). The chain uses TRBV19 and TRBJ1-1; no DNA is available, so the TRBD1 call from TCRdb remains unchecked. The CDR3 sequence: CASSNRDSSSEAFF.